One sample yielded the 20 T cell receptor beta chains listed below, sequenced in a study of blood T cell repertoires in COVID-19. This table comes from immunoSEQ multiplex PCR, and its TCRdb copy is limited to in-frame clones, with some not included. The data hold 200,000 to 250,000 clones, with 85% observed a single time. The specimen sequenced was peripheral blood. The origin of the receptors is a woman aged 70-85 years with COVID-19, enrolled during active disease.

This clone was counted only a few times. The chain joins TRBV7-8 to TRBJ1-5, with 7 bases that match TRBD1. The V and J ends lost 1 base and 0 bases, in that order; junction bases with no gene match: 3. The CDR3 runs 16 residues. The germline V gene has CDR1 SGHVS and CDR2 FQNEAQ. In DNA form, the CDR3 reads TGTGCCAGCAGCTTAGAGGGGGCGAGTAGCAATCAGCCCCAGCATTTT. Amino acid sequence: CASSLEGASSNQPQHF.

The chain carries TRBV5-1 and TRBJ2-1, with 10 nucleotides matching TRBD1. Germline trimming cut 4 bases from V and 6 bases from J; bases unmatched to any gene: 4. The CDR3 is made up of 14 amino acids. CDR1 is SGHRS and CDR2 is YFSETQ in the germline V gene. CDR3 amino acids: CASSRDRGSNEQFF. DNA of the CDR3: TGCGCCAGCAGCAGGGACAGGGGAAGCAATGAGCAGTTCTTC.

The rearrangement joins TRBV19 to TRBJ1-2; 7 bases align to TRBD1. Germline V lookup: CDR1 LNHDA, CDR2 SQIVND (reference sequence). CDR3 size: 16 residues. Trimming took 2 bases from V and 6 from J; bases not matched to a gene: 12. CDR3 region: CASSILGGQGVNGYTF. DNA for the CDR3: TGTGCCAGTAGTATATTGGGGGGTCAGGGGGTAAATGGCTACACCTTC. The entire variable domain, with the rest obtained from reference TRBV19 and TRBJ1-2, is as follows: DGGITQSPKYLFRKEGQNVTLSCEQNLNHDAMYWYRQDPGQGLRLIYYSQIVNDFQKGDIAEGYSVSREKKESFPLTVTSAQKNPTAFYLCASSILGGQGVNGYTFGSGTRLTVV.

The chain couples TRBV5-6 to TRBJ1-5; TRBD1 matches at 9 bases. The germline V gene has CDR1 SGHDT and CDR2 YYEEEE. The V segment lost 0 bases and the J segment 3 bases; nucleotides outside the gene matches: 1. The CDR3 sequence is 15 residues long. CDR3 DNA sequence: TGTGCCAGCAGCTTGGGGGACAGGGACAATCAGCCCCAGCATTTT. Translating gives CASSLGDRDNQPQHF. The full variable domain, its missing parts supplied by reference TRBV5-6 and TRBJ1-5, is DAGVTQSPTHLIKTRGQQVTLRCSPKSGHDTVSWYQQALGQGPQFIFQYYEEEERQRGNFPDRFSGHQFPNYSSELNVNALLLGDSALYLCASSLGDRDNQPQHFGDGTRLSIL.

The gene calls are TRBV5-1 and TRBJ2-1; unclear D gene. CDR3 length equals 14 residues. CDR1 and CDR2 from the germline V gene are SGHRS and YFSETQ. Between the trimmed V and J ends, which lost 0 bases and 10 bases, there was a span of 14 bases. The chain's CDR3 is CASSLGQATSEQFF. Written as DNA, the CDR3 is TGCGCCAGCAGCTTGGGGCAGGCCACGAGCGAGCAGTTCTTC.

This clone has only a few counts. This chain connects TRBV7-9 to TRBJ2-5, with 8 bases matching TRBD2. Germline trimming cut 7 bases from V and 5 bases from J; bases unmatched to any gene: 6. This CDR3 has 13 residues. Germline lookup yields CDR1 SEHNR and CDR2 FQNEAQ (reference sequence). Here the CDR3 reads CASNIAGMETQYF. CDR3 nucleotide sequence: TGTGCCAGCAATATAGCGGGAATGGAGACCCAGTACTTC.

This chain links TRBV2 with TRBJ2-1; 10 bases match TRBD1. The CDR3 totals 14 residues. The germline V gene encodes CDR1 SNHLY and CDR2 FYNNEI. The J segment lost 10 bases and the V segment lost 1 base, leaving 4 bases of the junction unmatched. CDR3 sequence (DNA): TGTGCCAGCAGTGAAGGGGACAGGGGCGTGGAGCAGTTCTTC. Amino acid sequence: CASSEGDRGVEQFF. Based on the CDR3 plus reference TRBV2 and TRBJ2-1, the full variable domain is EPEVTQTPSHQVTQMGQEVILRCVPISNHLYFYWYRQILGQKVEFLVSFYNNEISEKSEIFDDQFSVERPDGSNFTLKIRSTKLEDSAMYFCASSEGDRGVEQFFGPGTRLTVL.

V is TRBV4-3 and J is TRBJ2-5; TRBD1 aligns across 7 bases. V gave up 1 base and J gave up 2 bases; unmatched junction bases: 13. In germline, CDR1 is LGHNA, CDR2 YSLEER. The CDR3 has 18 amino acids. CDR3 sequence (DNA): TGCGCCAGCAGCCAAGCCTTATCTGCCGGGACAGAGCAAGAGACCCAGTACTTC. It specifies CASSQALSAGTEQETQYF.

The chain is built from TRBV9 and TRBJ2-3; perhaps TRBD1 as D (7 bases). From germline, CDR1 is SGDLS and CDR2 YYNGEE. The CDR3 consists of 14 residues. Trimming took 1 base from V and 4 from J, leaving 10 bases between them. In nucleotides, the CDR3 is TGTGCCAGCAGCGTACAGGGGGGATCAGATACGCAGTATTTT. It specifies CASSVQGGSDTQYF.

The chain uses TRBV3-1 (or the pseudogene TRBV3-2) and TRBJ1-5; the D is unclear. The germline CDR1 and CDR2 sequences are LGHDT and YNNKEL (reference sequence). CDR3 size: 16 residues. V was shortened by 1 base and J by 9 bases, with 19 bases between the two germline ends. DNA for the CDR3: TGTGCCAGCAGCCAAGGGGTTTCGGCAGGTCGGGGGCCCCAGCATTTT. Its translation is CASSQGVSAGRGPQHF.

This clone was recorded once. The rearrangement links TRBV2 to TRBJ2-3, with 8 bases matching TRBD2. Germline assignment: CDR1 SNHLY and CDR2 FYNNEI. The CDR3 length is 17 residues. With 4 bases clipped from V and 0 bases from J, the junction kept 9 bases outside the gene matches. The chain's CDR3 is CASSVRPASGSTDTQYF. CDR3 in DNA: TGTGCCAGCAGTGTCCGCCCGGCTAGCGGGAGCACAGATACGCAGTATTTT.

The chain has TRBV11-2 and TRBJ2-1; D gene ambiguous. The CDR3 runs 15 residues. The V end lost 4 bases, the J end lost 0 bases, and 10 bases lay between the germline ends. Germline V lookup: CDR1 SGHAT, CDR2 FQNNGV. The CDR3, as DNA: TGTGCCAGCAGCTGGTCTCCGAGCTCCTACAATGAGCAGTTCTTC. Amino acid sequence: CASSWSPSSYNEQFF.

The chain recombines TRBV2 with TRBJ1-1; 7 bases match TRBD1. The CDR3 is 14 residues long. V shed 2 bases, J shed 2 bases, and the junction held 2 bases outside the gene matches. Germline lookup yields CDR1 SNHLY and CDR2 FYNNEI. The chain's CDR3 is CASSERQGNTEAFF. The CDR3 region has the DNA TGTGCCAGCAGTGAACGACAGGGTAACACTGAAGCTTTCTTT.

This CDR3 reads CASSVKGSSTEAFF. For the CDR3, the DNA is TGTGCCAGCAGCGTCAAAGGATCTAGCACTGAAGCTTTCTTT. This chain links TRBV9 with TRBJ1-1; D call uncertain. Germline V gene lookup returns CDR1 SGDLS and CDR2 YYNGEE. With 2 bases removed from V and 4 bases from J, the gap between germline ends came to 12 bases. The CDR3 is made up of 14 amino acids.

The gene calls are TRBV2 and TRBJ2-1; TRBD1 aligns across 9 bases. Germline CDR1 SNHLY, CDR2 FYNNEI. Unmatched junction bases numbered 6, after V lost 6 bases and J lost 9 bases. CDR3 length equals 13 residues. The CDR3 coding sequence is TGTGCCAGCAGAGGGGACAGGGCCAGTGAGCAGTTCTTC. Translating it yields CASRGDRASEQFF.

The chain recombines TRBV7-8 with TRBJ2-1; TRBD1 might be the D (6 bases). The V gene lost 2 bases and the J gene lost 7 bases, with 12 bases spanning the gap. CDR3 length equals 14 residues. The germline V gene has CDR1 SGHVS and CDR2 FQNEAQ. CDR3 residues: CASSLSTGWNEQFF. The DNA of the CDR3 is TGTGCCAGCAGCTTATCGACAGGATGGAATGAGCAGTTCTTC.

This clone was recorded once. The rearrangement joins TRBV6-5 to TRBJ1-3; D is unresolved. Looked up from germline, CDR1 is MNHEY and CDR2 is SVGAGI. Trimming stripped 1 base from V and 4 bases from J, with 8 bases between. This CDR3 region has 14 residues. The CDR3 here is CASSYLGHGNTIYF. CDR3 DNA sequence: TGTGCCAGCAGTTACTTGGGCCACGGAAACACCATATATTTT.

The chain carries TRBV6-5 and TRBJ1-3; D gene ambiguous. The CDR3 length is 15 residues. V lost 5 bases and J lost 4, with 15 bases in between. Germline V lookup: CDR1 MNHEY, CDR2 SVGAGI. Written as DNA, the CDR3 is TGTGCCAGCAGTCCCCTTGGGCAGGAAGGAAACACCATATATTTT. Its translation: CASSPLGQEGNTIYF.

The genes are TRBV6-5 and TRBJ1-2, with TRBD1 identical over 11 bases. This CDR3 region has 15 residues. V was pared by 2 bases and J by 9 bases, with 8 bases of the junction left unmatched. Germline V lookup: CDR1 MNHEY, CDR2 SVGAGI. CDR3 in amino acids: CASSYAAGQGARYTF. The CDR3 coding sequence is TGTGCCAGCAGTTACGCTGCCGGACAGGGGGCCCGCTACACCTTC.

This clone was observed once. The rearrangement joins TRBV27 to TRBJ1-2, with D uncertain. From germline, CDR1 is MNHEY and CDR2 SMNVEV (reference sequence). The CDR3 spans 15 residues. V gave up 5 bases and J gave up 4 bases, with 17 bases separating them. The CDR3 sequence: CASSTFLGGGYGYTF. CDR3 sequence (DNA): TGTGCCAGCAGTACTTTCTTGGGAGGAGGCTATGGCTACACCTTC.